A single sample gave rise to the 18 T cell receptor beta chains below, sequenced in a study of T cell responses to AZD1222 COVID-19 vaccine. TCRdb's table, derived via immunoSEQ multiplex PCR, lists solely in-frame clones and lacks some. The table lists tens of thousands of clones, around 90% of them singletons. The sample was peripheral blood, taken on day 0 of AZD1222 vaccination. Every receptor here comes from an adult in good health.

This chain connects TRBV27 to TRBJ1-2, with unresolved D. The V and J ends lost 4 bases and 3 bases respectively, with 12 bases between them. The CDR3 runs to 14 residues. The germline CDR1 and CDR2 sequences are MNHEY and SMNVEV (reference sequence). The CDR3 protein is CASSSAGTDYGYTF. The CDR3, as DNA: TGTGCCAGCAGTTCGGCGGGCACAGACTATGGCTACACCTTC.

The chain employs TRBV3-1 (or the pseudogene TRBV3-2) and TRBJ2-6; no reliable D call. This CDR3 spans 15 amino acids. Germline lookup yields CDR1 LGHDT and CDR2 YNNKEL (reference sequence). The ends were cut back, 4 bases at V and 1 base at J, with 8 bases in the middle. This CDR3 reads CASSPPGSGANVLTF. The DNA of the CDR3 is TGTGCCAGCAGCCCCCCTGGATCTGGGGCCAACGTCCTGACTTTC.

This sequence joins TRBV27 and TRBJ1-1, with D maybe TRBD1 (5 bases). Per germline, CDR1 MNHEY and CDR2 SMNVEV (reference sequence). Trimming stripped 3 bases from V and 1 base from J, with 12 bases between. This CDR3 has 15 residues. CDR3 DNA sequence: TGTGCCAGCAGTTTGGGGCCGGGGGAGAACACTGAAGCTTTCTTT. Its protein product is CASSLGPGENTEAFF.

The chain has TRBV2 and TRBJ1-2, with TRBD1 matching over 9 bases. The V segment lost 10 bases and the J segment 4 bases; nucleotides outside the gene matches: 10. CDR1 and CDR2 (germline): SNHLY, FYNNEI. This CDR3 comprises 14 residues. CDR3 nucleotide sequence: TGTGCCACACCCCGGGACAGGGCCTTCTATGGCTACACCTTC. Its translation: CATPRDRAFYGYTF. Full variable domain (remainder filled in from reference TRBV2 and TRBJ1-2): EPEVTQTPSHQVTQMGQEVILRCVPISNHLYFYWYRQILGQKVEFLVSFYNNEISEKSEIFDDQFSVERPDGSNFTLKIRSTKLEDSAMYFCATPRDRAFYGYTFGSGTRLTVV.

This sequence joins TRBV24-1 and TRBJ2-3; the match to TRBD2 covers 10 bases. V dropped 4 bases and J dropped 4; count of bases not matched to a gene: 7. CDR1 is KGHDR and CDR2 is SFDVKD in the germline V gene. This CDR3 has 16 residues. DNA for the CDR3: TGTGCCACCAGTGACCCCTCTAGCGGGAGATCAGATACGCAGTATTTT. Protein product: CATSDPSSGRSDTQYF.

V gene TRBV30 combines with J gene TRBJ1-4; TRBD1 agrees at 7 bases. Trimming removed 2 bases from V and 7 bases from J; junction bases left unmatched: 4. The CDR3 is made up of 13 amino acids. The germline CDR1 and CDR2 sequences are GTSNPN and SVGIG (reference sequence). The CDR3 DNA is TGTGCCTGGAGTACAGGGGCTGGTGAAAAACTGTTTTTT. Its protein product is CAWSTGAGEKLFF.

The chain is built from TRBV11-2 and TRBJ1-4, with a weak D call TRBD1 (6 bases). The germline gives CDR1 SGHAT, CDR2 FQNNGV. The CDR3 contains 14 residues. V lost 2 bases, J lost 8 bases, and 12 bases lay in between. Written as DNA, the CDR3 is TGTGCCAGCAGCTTAAATATAGGGGGGGAAAAACTGTTTTTT. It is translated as CASSLNIGGEKLFF.

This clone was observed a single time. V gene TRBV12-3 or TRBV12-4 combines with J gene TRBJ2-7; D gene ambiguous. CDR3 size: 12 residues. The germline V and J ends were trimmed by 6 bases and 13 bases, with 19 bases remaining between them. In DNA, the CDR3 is TGTGCCAGCAGGATTTCTTCAGATCCTGAATACTTC. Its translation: CASRISSDPEYF.

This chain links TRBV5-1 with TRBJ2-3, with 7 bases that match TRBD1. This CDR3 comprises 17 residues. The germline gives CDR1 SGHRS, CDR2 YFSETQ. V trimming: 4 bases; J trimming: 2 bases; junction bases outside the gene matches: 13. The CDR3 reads CASSLWTGGGFTDTQYF. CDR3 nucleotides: TGCGCCAGCAGCCTCTGGACAGGAGGCGGGTTCACAGATACGCAGTATTTT. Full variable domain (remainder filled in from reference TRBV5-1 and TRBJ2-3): KAGVTQTPRYLIKTRGQQVTLSCSPISGHRSVSWYQQTPGQGLQFLFEYFSETQRNKGNFPGRFSGRQFSNSRSEMNVSTLELGDSALYLCASSLWTGGGFTDTQYFGPGTRLTVL.

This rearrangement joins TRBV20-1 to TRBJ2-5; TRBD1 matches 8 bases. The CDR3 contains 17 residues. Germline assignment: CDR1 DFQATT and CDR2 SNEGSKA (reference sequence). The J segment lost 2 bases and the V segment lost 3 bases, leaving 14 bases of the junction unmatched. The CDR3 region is CSASGGQGRAPQETQYF. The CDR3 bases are TGCAGTGCTAGTGGAGGACAGGGAAGAGCCCCACAAGAGACCCAGTACTTC.

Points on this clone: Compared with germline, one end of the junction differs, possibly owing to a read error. The CDR3 loop reads CASSLASAGSTDTQYF. The CDR3 nucleotides are TGTGCTAGCAGCTTAGCGTCCGCGGGTTCGACAGATACGCAGTATTTT. The chain couples TRBV7-7 to TRBJ2-3, with TRBD2 as a possible D gene (5 bases). Germline V gene sequence: CDR1 SSHAT, CDR2 FNYEAQ (reference sequence). The CDR3 has 16 residues.

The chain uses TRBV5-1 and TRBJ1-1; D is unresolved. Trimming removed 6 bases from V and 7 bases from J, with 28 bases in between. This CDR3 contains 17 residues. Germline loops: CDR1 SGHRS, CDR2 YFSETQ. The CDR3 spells CASTLGGRVGLRDEAFF. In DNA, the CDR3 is TGCGCCAGCACCCTAGGCGGGCGGGTCGGCTTGCGCGATGAAGCTTTCTTT.

Here the CDR3 DNA reads TGTGCCATCAGTAAGGATATGAGGCGCACCGGGGAGCTGTTTTTT. Translation: CAISKDMRRTGELFF. V and J are TRBV10-3 and TRBJ2-2; D uncertain. This CDR3 comprises 15 residues. CDR1 is ENHRY, CDR2 SYGVKD, per germline. V lost 5 bases and J 4 bases, leaving 14 bases between the germline ends.

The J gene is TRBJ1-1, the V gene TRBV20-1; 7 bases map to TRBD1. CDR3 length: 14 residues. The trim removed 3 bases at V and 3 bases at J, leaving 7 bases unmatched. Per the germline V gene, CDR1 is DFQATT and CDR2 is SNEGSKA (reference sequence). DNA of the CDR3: TGCAGTGCTAGTGCAGGGGGATCGGACACTGAAGCTTTCTTT. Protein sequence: CSASAGGSDTEAFF.

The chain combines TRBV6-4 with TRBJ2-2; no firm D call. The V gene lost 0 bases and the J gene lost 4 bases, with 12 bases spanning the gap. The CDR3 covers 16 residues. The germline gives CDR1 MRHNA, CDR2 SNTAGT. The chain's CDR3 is CASSDSSSLSTGELFF. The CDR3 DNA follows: TGTGCCAGCAGTGACTCGTCCAGCTTGAGCACCGGGGAGCTGTTTTTT.

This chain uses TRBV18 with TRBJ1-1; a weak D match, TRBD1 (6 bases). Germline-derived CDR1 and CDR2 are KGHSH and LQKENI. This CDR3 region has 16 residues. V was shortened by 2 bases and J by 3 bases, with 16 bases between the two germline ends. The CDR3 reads CASSPYEGGADTEAFF. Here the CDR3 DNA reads TGTGCCAGCTCACCATACGAAGGGGGAGCAGACACTGAAGCTTTCTTT.

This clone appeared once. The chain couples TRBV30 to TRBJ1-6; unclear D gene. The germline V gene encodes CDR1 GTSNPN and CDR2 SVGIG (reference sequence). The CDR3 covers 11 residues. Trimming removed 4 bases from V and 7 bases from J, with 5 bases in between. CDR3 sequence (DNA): TGTGCCTGGACCCAGAATTCACCCCTCCACTTT. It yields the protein CAWTQNSPLHF.

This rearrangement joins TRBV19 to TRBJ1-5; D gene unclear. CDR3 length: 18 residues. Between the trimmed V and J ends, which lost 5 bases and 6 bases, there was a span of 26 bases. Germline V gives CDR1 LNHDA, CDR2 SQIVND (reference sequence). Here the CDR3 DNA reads TGTGCCAGTAGTTCGTCGAGGACGGAGGGAGCTTCGGGTCAGCCCCAGCATTTT. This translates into CASSSSRTEGASGQPQHF.